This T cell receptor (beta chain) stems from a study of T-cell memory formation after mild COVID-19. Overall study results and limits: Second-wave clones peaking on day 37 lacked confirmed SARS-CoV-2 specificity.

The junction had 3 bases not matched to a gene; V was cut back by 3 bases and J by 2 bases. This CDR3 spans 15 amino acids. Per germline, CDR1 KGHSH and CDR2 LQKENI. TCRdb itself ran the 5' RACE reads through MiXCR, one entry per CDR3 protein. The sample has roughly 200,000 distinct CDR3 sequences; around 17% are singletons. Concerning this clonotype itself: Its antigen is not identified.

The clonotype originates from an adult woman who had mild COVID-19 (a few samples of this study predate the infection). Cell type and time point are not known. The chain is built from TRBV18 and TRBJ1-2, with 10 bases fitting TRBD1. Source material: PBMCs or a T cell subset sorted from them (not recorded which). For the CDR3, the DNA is TGTGCCAGCTCACCTGGGACAGGGGTAAACTATGGCTACACCTTC. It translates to CASSPGTGVNYGYTF.